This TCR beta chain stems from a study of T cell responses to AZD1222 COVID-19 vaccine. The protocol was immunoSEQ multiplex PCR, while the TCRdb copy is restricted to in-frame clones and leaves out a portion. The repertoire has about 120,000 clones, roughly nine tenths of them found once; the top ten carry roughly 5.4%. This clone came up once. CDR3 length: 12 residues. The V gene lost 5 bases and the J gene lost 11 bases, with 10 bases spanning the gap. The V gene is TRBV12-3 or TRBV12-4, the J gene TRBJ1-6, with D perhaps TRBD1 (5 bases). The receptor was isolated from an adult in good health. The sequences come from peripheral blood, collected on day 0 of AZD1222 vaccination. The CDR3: CASSLRGTPLHF. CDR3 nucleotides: TGTGCCAGCAGTCTTCGGGGGACACCCCTCCACTTT.